One and the same sample provided the 23 T cell receptor beta chains below, sequenced in a study of blood T cell repertoires in COVID-19. Produced via immunoSEQ multiplex PCR; TCRdb's table is partial and in-frame only. Of around 220,000 clones in the sample, roughly 88% are singletons; the top ten hold 2% to 2.5%. Specimen: peripheral blood. All receptors come from a middle-aged woman who had recovered from COVID-19.

This chain joins TRBV30 and TRBJ1-5; 8 bases line up with TRBD1. CDR3 length: 15 amino acids. Germline loops: CDR1 GTSNPN, CDR2 SVGIG (reference sequence). After removal of 2 bases from V and 6 bases from J, the junction contained 9 bases not matched to a gene. The CDR3 coding sequence is TGTGCCTGGAGTCGGCAGGGGGCGCGAAGTCAGCCCCAGCATTTT. Its translation: CAWSRQGARSQPQHF.

CDR3 nucleotide sequence: TGTGCCAGCAGTACCAGACAGGACTATGGCTACACCTTC. It codes for CASSTRQDYGYTF. The chain employs TRBV28 and TRBJ1-2; D may be TRBD1 (6 bases). From germline, CDR1 is MDHEN and CDR2 SYDVKM. Deletions cut 5 bases from V and 3 bases from J, with 10 bases between. This CDR3 comprises 13 residues.

V gene TRBV5-1 combines with J gene TRBJ2-3; D may be TRBD1 (6 bases). CDR3 length: 15 residues. V lost 4 bases, J lost 2 bases, and 14 bases lay in between. Germline CDR1 reads SGHRS; CDR2 reads YFSETQ. The chain's CDR3 is CASSPPGHTTDTQYF. In nucleotides, the CDR3 is TGCGCCAGCAGCCCACCGGGACACACCACAGATACGCAGTATTTT.

V gene TRBV4-3 combines with J gene TRBJ2-1; 8 nucleotides align to TRBD2. The V gene's germline CDR1 is LGHNA and CDR2 YSLEER. Losses at the gene ends were 0 bases for V and 15 bases for J; bases not matched to a gene: 10. The CDR3 extends over 14 amino acids. In nucleotides, the CDR3 is TGCGCCAGCAGCCAAGATCGAGACGGGGGGGCCCTGTTCTTC. The encoded protein is CASSQDRDGGALFF.

This chain uses TRBV18 with TRBJ2-7, with D perhaps TRBD2 (5 bases). This CDR3 has 14 residues. V was clipped by 3 bases and J by 4 bases, with 13 bases between them. The V gene's germline CDR1 is KGHSH and CDR2 LQKENI. The CDR3, as DNA: TGTGCCAGCTCACCCGAGCGGACCTCTTACGAGCAGTACTTC. This encodes CASSPERTSYEQYF.

This clone was found once. J is TRBJ1-3 and V is TRBV28; D might be TRBD1 (5 bases). This CDR3 spans 16 amino acids. CDR1 MDHEN and CDR2 SYDVKM come from the germline V gene. V shed 6 bases and J shed 0 bases, with 15 bases lying between them. CDR3 coding DNA: TGTGCCAGCAGGCCAGCTTCGGGGGGCTCTGGAAACACCATATATTTT. It encodes CASRPASGGSGNTIYF.

V gene TRBV2 combines with J gene TRBJ2-7; no clear D. V shed 5 bases and J shed 2 bases, with 4 bases lying between them. CDR1 and CDR2 (germline): SNHLY, FYNNEI. The CDR3 has 11 residues. The CDR3 coding sequence is TGTGCCAGCAGTCGTACCTACGAGCAGTACTTC. Encoded protein: CASSRTYEQYF.

The chain couples TRBV5-5 to TRBJ2-1; a weak D match, TRBD2 (6 bases). Germline CDR1 and CDR2: SGHKS and YYEKEE (reference sequence). V was clipped by 4 bases and J by 5 bases, with 22 bases between them. The CDR3 extends over 17 amino acids. CDR3 sequence (DNA): TGTGCCAGCAGCCCCCGCTCTTCAGGACTAATGCACAATGAGCAGTTCTTC. This gives the protein CASSPRSSGLMHNEQFF.

This clone was observed a few times. In the same sample, other DNA sequences code for this CDR3. The V call is TRBV7-2, the J call TRBJ1-4; D is ambiguous. CDR3 length: 15 residues. Germline-derived CDR1 and CDR2 are SGHTA and FQGNSA. Trimming removed 1 base from V and 2 bases from J, with 8 bases in between. CDR3 in amino acids: CASSLGGRTNEKLFF. The DNA for the CDR3 is TGTGCCAGCAGCTTAGGAGGCCGGACTAATGAAAAACTGTTTTTT.

In this sample, this clone turned up a few times. V usage is TRBV28 and J usage is TRBJ2-2; TRBD1 agrees at 7 bases. J gave up 6 bases and V 6 bases, and 4 bases lay outside the gene matches. CDR1 MDHEN and CDR2 SYDVKM come from the germline V gene. This CDR3 contains 13 residues. CDR3 in DNA: TGTGCCAGCAGCGACAGGGTTCCCGGGGAGCTGTTTTTT. Its translation: CASSDRVPGELFF.

The chain has TRBV3-1 (or the pseudogene TRBV3-2) and TRBJ1-4, with D unresolved. V was cut by 4 bases and J by 9 bases, with 24 bases left in between. Germline V CDR1 and CDR2: LGHDT, YNNKEL (reference sequence). The CDR3 is made up of 17 amino acids. The CDR3 DNA sequence: TGTGCCAGCAGCCCCAGCCCACCGCGAGGGAAATTTAAAAAACTGTTTTTT. The encoded protein is CASSPSPPRGKFKKLFF.

The rearrangement joins TRBV27 to TRBJ1-4; possibly TRBD1 for D (5 bases). Germline CDR1 is MNHEY and CDR2 is SMNVEV (reference sequence). V lost 5 bases, J lost 9 bases, and 19 bases lay in between. The CDR3 has 15 residues. This CDR3 reads CASSPPGGRDKKLFF. The CDR3 nucleotides read TGTGCCAGCAGTCCGCCGGGGGGACGGGATAAAAAACTGTTTTTT.

The chain uses TRBV7-2 and TRBJ2-3, with 12 bases aligning to TRBD2. After removal of 1 base from V and 5 bases from J, the junction contained 7 bases not matched to a gene. This CDR3 contains 17 residues. In germline, CDR1 is SGHTA, CDR2 FQGNSA. The CDR3 DNA sequence: TGTGCCAGCAGCTTAGGTTCTAGCGGGAGGGCCCAAGATACGCAGTATTTT. This encodes CASSLGSSGRAQDTQYF.

The chain has TRBV6-2 or TRBV6-3 and TRBJ2-3, with no clear D. With 2 bases removed from V and 1 base from J, the gap between germline ends came to 10 bases. CDR1 is MNHEY and CDR2 is SVGEGT in the germline V gene. CDR3 length equals 15 residues. CDR3: CASSYVLERTDTQYF. CDR3 DNA: TGTGCCAGCAGTTACGTACTTGAACGCACAGATACGCAGTATTTT.

This clone was observed a few times. This chain joins TRBV7-8 and TRBJ2-3; 7 nucleotides match TRBD2. Losses at the gene ends were 5 bases for V and 5 bases for J; bases not matched to a gene: 7. The CDR3 has 14 amino acids. Germline V gene lookup returns CDR1 SGHVS and CDR2 FQNEAQ. CDR3 region: CASSRNGGRDTQYF. In DNA form, the CDR3 reads TGTGCCAGCAGCCGCAACGGGGGGAGAGATACGCAGTATTTT.

The chain links TRBV2 to TRBJ2-1; D is perhaps TRBD1 (6 bases). This CDR3 region has 13 residues. CDR1 and CDR2 from the germline V gene are SNHLY and FYNNEI. The V and J ends lost 7 bases and 7 bases respectively, with 14 bases between them. In DNA, the CDR3 is TGTGCCAGCAAGGTCCTAAGGGGGAATGAGCAGTTCTTC. This encodes CASKVLRGNEQFF.

The V call is TRBV10-3, the J call TRBJ2-7, with TRBD1 matching over 8 bases. Germline values: CDR1 ENHRY, CDR2 SYGVKD. The CDR3 runs to 13 residues. V lost 4 bases to trimming and J lost 6 bases; unmatched junction nucleotides: 5. The CDR3 loop reads CAISAGTGVEQYF. Written as DNA, the CDR3 is TGTGCCATCAGTGCAGGGACAGGAGTCGAGCAGTACTTC.

The V call is TRBV7-9, the J call TRBJ1-2; D may be TRBD1 (6 bases). V was cut by 4 bases and J by 8 bases, with 17 bases left in between. CDR1 is SEHNR, CDR2 FQNEAQ, per germline (reference sequence). The CDR3 has 14 residues. The CDR3 DNA reads as TGTGCCAGCAGCTCAACAGGGAACCACGGCGGCTACACCTTC. Translating gives CASSSTGNHGGYTF.

J is TRBJ2-1 and V is TRBV30; TRBD2 matches at 9 bases. Germline V gives CDR1 GTSNPN, CDR2 SVGIG (reference sequence). The J segment lost 9 bases and the V segment lost 3 bases, leaving 12 bases of the junction unmatched. CDR3 length: 15 residues. The CDR3 region is CAWRKLGLASSEQFF. The CDR3 region has the DNA TGTGCCTGGAGGAAGTTGGGACTAGCCTCCAGTGAGCAGTTCTTC.

In this sample, this clone turned up a few times. J is TRBJ2-1 and V is TRBV7-9; D is possibly TRBD1 (6 bases). Germline-derived CDR1 and CDR2 are SEHNR and FQNEAQ (reference sequence). The CDR3 contains 12 residues. V lost 6 bases to trimming and J lost 5 bases, with 8 bases between them. The CDR3 spells CASRGGHNEQFF. The CDR3 DNA reads as TGTGCCAGCAGAGGGGGACACAATGAGCAGTTCTTC.

The CDR3 DNA is TGTGCCAGCAGCCAGGGGACTAGCTATGAGCAGTTCTTC. Translation gives CASSQGTSYEQFF. The J gene is TRBJ2-1, the V gene TRBV7-9; 9 nucleotides line up with TRBD2. V lost 5 bases, J lost 8 bases, and 4 bases stayed unmatched. Germline assignment: CDR1 SEHNR and CDR2 FQNEAQ (reference sequence). The length of the CDR3 is 13 residues.

The chain employs TRBV4-1 and TRBJ2-1; D is undetermined. The V gene's germline CDR1 is MGHRA and CDR2 YSYEKL. The V gene lost 6 bases and the J gene lost 0 bases, with 6 bases spanning the gap. The CDR3 loop spans 13 amino acids. CDR3 protein: CASSVRSYNEQFF. The CDR3 coding sequence is TGCGCCAGCAGTGTGCGCTCCTACAATGAGCAGTTCTTC.

This rearrangement joins TRBV2 to TRBJ1-2; D remains unclear. Germline V CDR1 and CDR2: SNHLY, FYNNEI. Trimming stripped 7 bases from V and 2 bases from J, with 11 bases between. This CDR3 contains 13 residues. CDR3 sequence: CASTAGGNYGYTF. DNA for the CDR3: TGTGCCAGCACTGCCGGAGGAAACTATGGCTACACCTTC.